These 25 T cell receptor beta chains originate from one sample sequenced in a study of T cells in Graves' hyperthyroidism and ophthalmopathy. Amplification yielded TCR beta CDR3 regions, with RNA transcripts as the source. HTBI primers were the set used in a first-round RT-PCR of the TCR CDR3. In TCRdb, the multiplex PCR reads were re-called with MiXCR into one record per CDR3 protein. The sample contains 240,000 or so distinct CDR3 sequences, over 15% of which appear only once. Material for sequencing was blood. All receptors derive from a woman aged 18-29 years with Graves' ophthalmopathy.

On this clonotype: This may be a read error, as it is one base from a much larger clone. The rearrangement links TRBV14 to TRBJ1-1; D call uncertain. This CDR3 is 16 amino acids long. Germline V gene sequence: CDR1 SGHDN, CDR2 FVKESK. The CDR3 is CASGQQTEFMNTEAFF. In DNA form, the CDR3 reads TGTGCCAGCGGCCAACAGACGGAGTTCATGAACACTGAAGCTTTCTTT. Looking up the rest from reference TRBV14 and TRBJ1-1 gives the full variable domain: EAGVTQFPSHSVIEKGQTVTLRCDPISGHDNLYWYRRVMGKEIKFLLHFVKESKQDESGMPNNRFLAERTGGTYSTLKVQPAELEDSGVYFCASGQQTEFMNTEAFFGQGTRLTVV.

This clonotype was picked up many times. The gene calls are TRBV6-2 or TRBV6-3 and TRBJ2-1; 8 nucleotides align to TRBD2. CDR3 length equals 16 residues. V trimming: 4 bases; J trimming: 5 bases; junction bases outside the gene matches: 10. Germline CDR1 MNHEY, CDR2 SVGEGT. CDR3 amino acids: CASSFGSGRGDNEQFF. CDR3 nucleotides: TGTGCCAGCAGTTTTGGGAGCGGGAGAGGGGACAATGAGCAGTTCTTC.

This clonotype was seen many times. V usage is TRBV2 and J usage is TRBJ2-1; TRBD2 aligns across 14 bases. In germline, CDR1 is SNHLY, CDR2 FYNNEI. Unmatched junction bases numbered 6, after V lost 3 bases and J lost 11 bases. This CDR3 has 15 residues. The CDR3 nucleotides are TGTGCCAGCAGTGAGACCGGGACTAGCGGGAGAAAGCAGTTCTTC. It specifies CASSETGTSGRKQFF.

This clonotype was detected once. The chain joins TRBV30 to TRBJ2-5, with unresolved D. Germline assignment: CDR1 GTSNPN and CDR2 SVGIG (reference sequence). Deletions cut 0 bases from V and 1 base from J, with 6 bases between. The length of the CDR3 is 13 residues. Here the CDR3 DNA reads TGTGCCTGGAGTGTAAGTTTCCAAGAGACCCAGTACTTC. Amino acid sequence: CAWSVSFQETQYF.

This clonotype was seen repeatedly, ten times or more. The CDR3 sequence: CSVRTGSNYGYTF. The CDR3 DNA reads as TGCAGCGTACGGACAGGGAGCAACTATGGCTACACCTTC. The chain uses TRBV29-1 and TRBJ1-2; TRBD1 agrees at 8 bases. The germline V gene encodes CDR1 SQVTM and CDR2 ANQGSEA. CDR3 length equals 13 residues. Trimming took 6 bases from V and 2 from J; bases not matched to a gene: 5. Drawing the rest from reference TRBV29-1 and TRBJ1-2, the complete variable domain is SAVISQKPSRDICQRGTSLTIQCQVDSQVTMMFWYRQQPGQSLTLIATANQGSEATYESGFVIDKFPISRPNLTFSTLTVSNMSPEDSSIYLCSVRTGSNYGYTFGSGTRLTVV.

This clonotype was seen at least ten times. This chain uses TRBV6-2 or TRBV6-3 with TRBJ2-7, with D unclear. V was pared by 4 bases and J by 2 bases, with 18 bases between. The CDR3 covers 16 residues. Germline CDR1 and CDR2: MNHEY and SVGEGT. The CDR3 protein is CASSLSLIFGAYEQYF. The CDR3 nucleotides are TGTGCCAGCAGTTTATCGCTTATTTTTGGGGCCTACGAGCAGTACTTC.

The chain combines TRBV5-8 with TRBJ2-7; D is unresolved. This CDR3 spans 13 amino acids. Trimming shortened V by 1 base and J by 5 bases, and 10 bases separated the two germline ends. Germline V CDR1 and CDR2: SGHTS, YDEGEE. The CDR3 region is CASSLSFRDEQYF. The CDR3 DNA follows: TGTGCCAGCAGCTTGAGTTTTAGGGACGAGCAGTACTTC.

This clonotype was recorded many times. The chain recombines TRBV28 with TRBJ2-5; D might be TRBD2 (5 bases). Germline CDR1 is MDHEN and CDR2 is SYDVKM. Deletions cut 7 bases from V and 0 bases from J, with 12 bases between. The CDR3 totals 14 residues. The CDR3 loop is CASTLPGNQETQYF. The CDR3 DNA is TGTGCCAGCACCCTTCCCGGGAACCAAGAGACCCAGTACTTC.

This chain links TRBV6-1 with TRBJ2-5, with 11 bases matching TRBD2. This CDR3 contains 17 residues. CDR1 and CDR2 from the germline V gene are MNHNS and SASEGT. The J segment lost 5 bases and the V segment lost 6 bases, leaving 14 bases of the junction unmatched. The CDR3 loop reads CASRASGLAVGWETQYF. The CDR3 DNA is TGTGCCAGCAGGGCCTCGGGACTAGCGGTTGGGTGGGAGACCCAGTACTTC.

This rearrangement joins TRBV20-1 to TRBJ2-6; TRBD2 might be the D (6 bases). Germline CDR1 is DFQATT and CDR2 is SNEGSKA (reference sequence). The CDR3 totals 14 residues. Trimming removed 6 bases at V and 0 bases at J, with 9 bases between. CDR3 sequence: CSAPGVSGANVLTF. CDR3 in DNA: TGCAGTGCCCCGGGGGTCTCTGGGGCCAACGTCCTGACTTTC.

This clonotype showed up many times. The chain carries TRBV27 and TRBJ2-5, with D tentatively TRBD2 (7 bases). Germline V gene lookup returns CDR1 MNHEY and CDR2 SMNVEV (reference sequence). The CDR3 contains 15 residues. V was shortened by 5 bases and J by 5 bases, with 18 bases between the two germline ends. The CDR3, as DNA: TGTGCCAGCAGTCCCCTACAGGGAGGGAGGGAGACCCAGTACTTC. Protein product: CASSPLQGGRETQYF.

This clonotype was seen repeatedly, ten times or more. The CDR3 spells CASNRQGNSPLHF. Here the CDR3 DNA reads TGTGCCAGCAATAGACAGGGGAATTCACCCCTCCACTTT. This rearrangement joins TRBV2 to TRBJ1-6; 8 bases match TRBD1. The germline CDR1 and CDR2 sequences are SNHLY and FYNNEI. Trimming took 7 bases from V and 7 from J; bases not matched to a gene: 3. This CDR3 contains 13 residues.

In this sample, this clonotype turned up many times. J is TRBJ1-1 and V is TRBV20-1; D remains ambiguous. The V gene lost 2 bases and the J gene lost 1 base, with 11 bases spanning the gap. This CDR3 spans 14 amino acids. Germline-derived CDR1 and CDR2 are DFQATT and SNEGSKA (reference sequence). For the CDR3, the DNA is TGCAGTGCTAGATGGCGTGGAGAGAACACTGAAGCTTTCTTT. This gives the protein CSARWRGENTEAFF.

This clonotype was found many times. J is TRBJ1-5 and V is TRBV20-1, with 8 bases aligning to TRBD1. The CDR3 extends over 16 amino acids. With 0 bases clipped from V and 5 bases from J, the junction kept 9 bases outside the gene matches. Germline V gives CDR1 DFQATT, CDR2 SNEGSKA (reference sequence). The CDR3 sequence is CSARDYSRGRDQPQHF. The DNA for the CDR3 is TGCAGTGCTAGAGATTATTCCAGGGGGCGAGATCAGCCCCAGCATTTT.

In this sample, this clonotype turned up many times. J is TRBJ2-5 and V is TRBV15, with D perhaps being TRBD1 or TRBD2 (5 bases each). Germline loops: CDR1 LNHNV, CDR2 YYDKDF (reference sequence). The CDR3 spans 15 residues. Trimming stripped 0 bases from V and 0 bases from J, with 8 bases between. The CDR3 protein is CATSREGDYQETQYF. The DNA for the CDR3 is TGTGCCACCAGCAGAGAGGGGGATTACCAAGAGACCCAGTACTTC.

The chain carries TRBV11-2 and TRBJ2-7, with 7 bases fitting TRBD2. The trim removed 5 bases at V and 4 bases at J, leaving 8 bases unmatched. Germline CDR1 SGHAT, CDR2 FQNNGV. There are 14 residues in the CDR3. The CDR3 bases are TGTGCCAGCAGCGCCGGGCTAGCGGAATACGAGCAGTACTTC. This sequence encodes CASSAGLAEYEQYF.

In this sample, this clonotype turned up many times. The gene calls are TRBV6-2 or TRBV6-3 and TRBJ2-7; D is ambiguous. Trimming took 4 bases from V and 5 from J, leaving 6 bases between them. CDR3 length equals 11 residues. Germline values: CDR1 MNHEY, CDR2 SVGEGT. Written as DNA, the CDR3 is TGTGCCAGCAGTTCATTAGACGAGCAGTACTTC. Protein: CASSSLDEQYF.

This clonotype was found many times. V and J are TRBV2 and TRBJ1-1; tentatively, D is TRBD1 (6 bases). The CDR3 has 17 residues. Trimming removed 7 bases at V and 5 bases at J, with 26 bases between. Germline CDR1 reads SNHLY; CDR2 reads FYNNEI. DNA of the CDR3: TGTGCCAGCAAGATTACAGGGTCATCGCTAGCAGGAACTGAAGCTTTCTTT. It specifies CASKITGSSLAGTEAFF.

In this sample, this clonotype turned up many times. The CDR3 spells CSARALQETQYF. CDR3 DNA sequence: TGCAGTGCCCGGGCCCTCCAAGAGACCCAGTACTTC. V is TRBV20-1 and J is TRBJ2-5; D is unclear. This CDR3 contains 12 residues. CDR1 DFQATT and CDR2 SNEGSKA come from the germline V gene (reference sequence). Trimming removed 6 bases at V and 1 base at J, with 9 bases between.

This clonotype was counted ten times or more. The genes are TRBV7-2 and TRBJ1-1, with D perhaps TRBD1 (6 bases). Trimming removed 2 bases from V and 5 bases from J, with 30 bases in between. Germline values: CDR1 SGHTA, CDR2 FQGNSA. The CDR3 length is 20 residues. CDR3 bases: TGTGCCAGCAGCTTATGGAGGCCCAGGACTCTCAAAGGGGGAGTTACTGAAGCTTTCTTT. Its protein product is CASSLWRPRTLKGGVTEAFF.

This clonotype was observed a few times. For the CDR3, the DNA is TGTGCCAGTAATCGACAAGCCGGGACAGGGGGAAACACTGAAGCTTTCTTT. Translation: CASNRQAGTGGNTEAFF. This chain links TRBV19 with TRBJ1-1, with 11 positions matching TRBD1. The CDR3 spans 17 residues. J gave up 2 bases and V 7 bases, and 12 bases lay outside the gene matches. Germline values: CDR1 LNHDA, CDR2 SQIVND (reference sequence).

Ten or more counts support this clonotype. The rearrangement joins TRBV6-1 to TRBJ1-6; D gene ambiguous. The CDR3 is made up of 15 amino acids. Germline CDR1 reads MNHNS; CDR2 reads SASEGT. Trimming took 5 bases from V and 8 from J, leaving 16 bases between them. The DNA of the CDR3 is TGTGCCAGCAGTCCGGACTATAGGAAGGATTCACCCCTCCACTTT. Translation gives CASSPDYRKDSPLHF.

This clonotype came up many times. The J gene is TRBJ1-2, the V gene TRBV6-2 or TRBV6-3; the D is unclear. The CDR3 has 11 residues. Trimming took off 4 bases at V and 3 bases at J, with 3 bases between the two ends. CDR1 is MNHEY, CDR2 SVGEGT, per germline. Here the CDR3 DNA reads TGTGCCAGCAGTTTATACTATGGCTACACCTTC. This codes for CASSLYYGYTF.

This clonotype was detected many times. The chain combines TRBV28 with TRBJ2-5; possibly TRBD1 for D (5 bases). The CDR3 runs 14 residues. Trimming pared 5 bases from V and 4 bases from J, leaving 14 bases between. The V gene's germline CDR1 is MDHEN and CDR2 SYDVKM. CDR3 region: CASSPRTTGETQYF. The DNA for the CDR3 is TGTGCCAGCAGTCCGCGGACAACGGGAGAGACCCAGTACTTC. The variable domain in full, with the rest retrieved from reference TRBV28 and TRBJ2-5, is DVKVTQSSRYLVKRTGEKVFLECVQDMDHENMFWYRQDPGLGLRLIYFSYDVKMKEKGDIPEGYSVSREKKERFSLILESASTNQTSMYLCASSPRTTGETQYFGPGTRLLVL.

This clonotype was detected ten times or more. The V call is TRBV11-2, the J call TRBJ2-5; no reliable D call. This CDR3 comprises 13 residues. The germline V and J ends were trimmed by 1 base and 5 bases, with 8 bases remaining between them. Germline V gene sequence: CDR1 SGHAT, CDR2 FQNNGV. For the CDR3, the DNA is TGTGCCAGCAGCTTAGGGGTTCGGGAGACCCAGTACTTC. It yields the protein CASSLGVRETQYF. The full variable domain, in which reference TRBV11-2 and TRBJ2-5 provide the parts outside the CDR3, is EAGVAQSPRYKIIEKRQSVAFWCNPISGHATLYWYQQILGQGPKLLIQFQNNGVVDDSQLPKDRFSAERLKGVDSTLKIQPAKLEDSAVYLCASSLGVRETQYFGPGTRLLVL.